A single sample gave rise to the 21 T cell receptor beta chains below, sequenced in a study of T cell responses to AZD1222 COVID-19 vaccine. Using immunoSEQ multiplex PCR, the repertoire was profiled, and TCRdb retains in-frame clones only, with some absent. The top ten hold roughly 7% of the sample, which has 150,000 to 190,000 clones, 75% to 90% seen once. This specimen was peripheral blood, taken after recovery from COVID-19. The receptors originated from an adult who had recovered from COVID-19.

V gene TRBV6-6 combines with J gene TRBJ2-4; D remains ambiguous. CDR3 length equals 13 residues. CDR1 and CDR2 (germline): MNHNY, SVGAGI (reference sequence). Trimming took off 10 bases at V and 0 bases at J, with 10 bases between the two ends. The CDR3 protein is CANLDLAKNIQYF. The CDR3 nucleotides are TGTGCCAACCTAGACCTAGCCAAAAACATTCAGTACTTC.

This clone was observed a single time. This sequence joins TRBV5-5 and TRBJ1-1; D might be TRBD1 (6 bases). The CDR3 has 16 amino acids. Trimming shortened V by 3 bases and J by 6 bases, and 21 bases separated the two germline ends. Per the germline V gene, CDR1 is SGHKS and CDR2 is YYEKEE (reference sequence). In nucleotides, the CDR3 is TGTGCCAGCAGCTACTACAGGGTTCTGATCGGTCCTGAAGCTTTCTTT. This codes for CASSYYRVLIGPEAFF.

The V gene is TRBV2, the J gene TRBJ1-1, with TRBD1 matching 7 bases. CDR1 and CDR2 from the germline V gene are SNHLY and FYNNEI. This CDR3 comprises 14 residues. Trimming took 4 bases from V and 4 from J; bases not matched to a gene: 6. This CDR3 is CASSVQGFGTEAFF. CDR3 coding DNA: TGTGCCAGCAGTGTACAGGGGTTTGGCACTGAAGCTTTCTTT.

V gene TRBV7-9 combines with J gene TRBJ1-2, with 10 bases matching TRBD1. The trim removed 3 bases at V and 5 bases at J, leaving 3 bases unmatched. This CDR3 region has 14 residues. Germline loops: CDR1 SEHNR, CDR2 FQNEAQ (reference sequence). CDR3 sequence: CASSLDRGVYGYTF. CDR3 bases: TGTGCCAGCAGCTTGGACAGGGGGGTTTATGGCTACACCTTC.

V is TRBV5-4 and J is TRBJ1-1; TRBD1 aligns across 7 bases. V dropped 5 bases and J dropped 2; count of bases not matched to a gene: 3. From germline, CDR1 is SGHNT and CDR2 YYREEE (reference sequence). The CDR3 covers 13 residues. CDR3 in DNA: TGTGCCAGCAGTCGGGACAGCAACACTGAAGCTTTCTTT. Its protein product is CASSRDSNTEAFF.

The chain combines TRBV2 with TRBJ1-2; unclear D gene. The CDR3 is 13 residues long. Trimming stripped 6 bases from V and 4 bases from J, with 12 bases between. Germline values: CDR1 SNHLY, CDR2 FYNNEI. The CDR3 DNA reads as TGTGCCAGCAGCGAGGTCCCGCCCTATGGCTACACCTTC. Its protein is CASSEVPPYGYTF.

The chain uses TRBV7-9 and TRBJ1-1, with D maybe TRBD1 (5 bases). Looked up from germline, CDR1 is SEHNR and CDR2 is FQNEAQ (reference sequence). Deletions cut 5 bases from V and 10 bases from J, with 17 bases between. CDR3 size: 13 residues. CDR3 coding DNA: TGTGCCAGCAGCCTAGGGTGGGGGGAACGAGCTTTCTTT. Protein: CASSLGWGERAFF.

This clone was seen only once. V and J are TRBV5-1 and TRBJ2-1; D is uncertain. This CDR3 is 13 amino acids long. Germline V gene lookup returns CDR1 SGHRS and CDR2 YFSETQ. Trimming removed 4 bases from V and 4 bases from J, with 9 bases in between. CDR3: CASSLDGYNEQFF. In DNA, the CDR3 is TGCGCCAGCAGCCTCGACGGATACAATGAGCAGTTCTTC.

CDR3 coding DNA: TGTGCCAGCAGTTGGGACAGGGAGAGCTCCTACAATGAGCAGTTCTTC. It is translated as CASSWDRESSYNEQFF. The chain has TRBV28 and TRBJ2-1; 9 nucleotides align to TRBD1. CDR1 and CDR2 from the germline V gene are MDHEN and SYDVKM. The length of the CDR3 is 16 residues. V shed 4 bases, J shed 0 bases, and the junction held 4 bases outside the gene matches.

V is TRBV4-1 and J is TRBJ2-1, with 7 bases that match TRBD2. Germline lookup yields CDR1 MGHRA and CDR2 YSYEKL. The CDR3 runs to 15 residues. J gave up 9 bases and V 1 base, and 9 bases lay outside the gene matches. The CDR3 here is CASSQVSGLVREQFF. CDR3 DNA sequence: TGCGCCAGCAGCCAAGTGTCAGGACTAGTCCGTGAGCAGTTCTTC.

The chain employs TRBV19 and TRBJ1-5; D may be TRBD1 (5 bases). This CDR3 has 12 residues. Trimming took 2 bases from V and 7 from J, leaving 6 bases between them. Germline CDR1 LNHDA, CDR2 SQIVND (reference sequence). In nucleotides, the CDR3 is TGTGCCAGTAGTATACAGGGCCAGCCCCAGCATTTT. Translated, it gives CASSIQGQPQHF.

This clone showed up just once. The V gene is TRBV18, the J gene TRBJ1-1, with D maybe TRBD1 (5 bases). CDR3 size: 15 residues. V was shortened by 4 bases and J by 2 bases, with 14 bases between the two germline ends. CDR1 is KGHSH and CDR2 is LQKENI in the germline V gene. CDR3 amino acids: CASSLQQRGNTEAFF. CDR3 DNA: TGTGCCAGCTCACTACAACAGAGGGGCAACACTGAAGCTTTCTTT.

V and J are TRBV6-2 or TRBV6-3 and TRBJ2-2; either TRBD1 or TRBD2 may fit D (6 bases each). The CDR3 is made up of 16 amino acids. With 7 bases removed from V and 5 bases from J, the gap between germline ends came to 20 bases. Germline assignment: CDR1 MNHEY and CDR2 SVGEGT. CDR3 protein: CASNPAWGAWTGELFF. The CDR3 DNA follows: TGTGCCAGCAACCCCGCATGGGGGGCGTGGACCGGGGAGCTGTTTTTT.

The chain recombines TRBV19 with TRBJ1-5, with 7 bases lining up with TRBD1. In germline, CDR1 is LNHDA, CDR2 SQIVND (reference sequence). Germline trimming cut 5 bases from V and 4 bases from J; bases unmatched to any gene: 5. This CDR3 has 14 residues. The CDR3 protein is CASSGSRGNQPQHF. The CDR3 DNA is TGTGCCAGTAGTGGTAGCAGGGGGAATCAGCCCCAGCATTTT.

The rearrangement uses TRBV18 and TRBJ1-4; tentatively, D is TRBD1 (5 bases). The CDR3 has 15 residues. Trimming pared 6 bases from V and 2 bases from J, leaving 13 bases between. Looked up from germline, CDR1 is KGHSH and CDR2 is LQKENI. The CDR3 loop is CASSARGATNEKLFF. The DNA for the CDR3 is TGTGCCAGCTCGGCTCGTGGGGCTACTAATGAAAAACTGTTTTTT. Combining the CDR3 with reference TRBV18 and TRBJ1-4 gives the whole variable domain NAGVMQNPRHLVRRRGQEARLRCSPMKGHSHVYWYRQLPEEGLKFMVYLQKENIIDESGMPKERFSAEFPKEGPSILRIQQVVRGDSAAYFCASSARGATNEKLFFGSGTQLSVL.

Only a few counts were recorded for this clone. This chain joins TRBV7-2 and TRBJ1-2; D unclear. The germline V gene encodes CDR1 SGHTA and CDR2 FQGNSA. The CDR3 totals 16 residues. Deletions cut 3 bases from V and 0 bases from J, with 14 bases between. The CDR3 bases are TGTGCCAGCAGCTTGGACCCCATCGCCTCTAACTATGGCTACACCTTC. Translation: CASSLDPIASNYGYTF.

V usage is TRBV27 and J usage is TRBJ2-1; 15 bases match TRBD2. CDR1 is MNHEY and CDR2 is SMNVEV in the germline V gene (reference sequence). V lost 5 bases to trimming and J lost 7 bases; unmatched junction nucleotides: 9. The CDR3 consists of 17 residues. The CDR3 here is CASSPTPGTSGGNEQFF. In DNA form, the CDR3 reads TGTGCCAGCAGTCCTACCCCCGGGACTAGCGGGGGGAATGAGCAGTTCTTC.

The V and J genes are TRBV28 and TRBJ1-6; 7 bases fit TRBD1. This CDR3 is 14 amino acids long. V shed 7 bases, J shed 10 bases, and the junction held 10 bases outside the gene matches. CDR1 and CDR2 from the germline V gene are MDHEN and SYDVKM. The CDR3 DNA reads TGTGCCAGCACCGTGGGACAGTTATGGTCACCCCTCCACTTT. Its protein product is CASTVGQLWSPLHF.

The chain employs TRBV6-1 and TRBJ2-5; 10 nucleotides align to TRBD2. CDR3 length equals 16 residues. V dropped 3 bases and J dropped 1; count of bases not matched to a gene: 5. Looked up from germline, CDR1 is MNHNS and CDR2 is SASEGT. The CDR3 protein is CASSDRLAGVQETQYF. DNA of the CDR3: TGTGCCAGCAGTGATCGCCTAGCGGGGGTCCAAGAGACCCAGTACTTC.

The sample holds one count of this clone. The gene calls are TRBV7-6 and TRBJ1-1, with TRBD1 matching 8 bases. Germline V gene lookup returns CDR1 SGHVS and CDR2 FNYEAQ. This CDR3 is built from 15 residues. Trimming at V came to 1 base and at J to 4 bases, leaving 5 bases not matched to a gene. CDR3 nucleotide sequence: TGTGCCAGCAGCTTAGAGACAGGGGCGCGCACTGAAGCTTTCTTT. This gives the protein CASSLETGARTEAFF. Supplemented by reference TRBV7-6 and TRBJ1-1, the full variable domain reads GAGVSQSPRYKVTKRGQDVALRCDPISGHVSLYWYRQALGQGPEFLTYFNYEAQQDKSGLPNDRFSAERPEGSISTLTIQRTEQRDSAMYRCASSLETGARTEAFFGQGTRLTVV.

Concerning this clone: The DNA is omitted, as the CDR3 cannot be located on it reliably, and the CDR3 follows TCRdb's listing. The gene calls are TRBV28 and TRBJ2-1; the table gives TRBD1 as D, unverified against the DNA. The CDR3 is 14 amino acids long, termini counted. The germline CDR1 and CDR2 sequences are MDHEN and SYDVKM. This CDR3 reads CASSSSRDSREQFF.